The rows below give T cell receptor beta chains drawn from one sample of a study of beta chain features in type 1 diabetes. Method: immunoSEQ multiplex PCR; TCRdb's copy keeps in-frame clones and lacks some. This table has 200,000 to 300,000 clones, 25% to 30% appearing once. Material for sequencing was central memory CD4+ T cells from blood. The receptors come from a man under 40 in good health. Both conserved end residues are part of each CDR3. The D gene is left open where the match is weak. Clone size is given for some rows only: seen once, a few or many times, or a class if the clone is expanded.

clone_size: -
d_call: TRBD2
j_call: TRBJ2-3
v_call: TRBV7-2
cdr3_nt: TGTGCCAGCAGCTACATACGCGGGGGGGCAAGCACAGATACGCAGTATTTT
cdr3_aa: CASSYIRGGASTDTQYF

clone_size: -
d_call: -
j_call: TRBJ1-1
v_call: TRBV18
cdr3_nt: TGTGCCAGCTCACCAGGACAGCAGAACACTGAAGCTTTCTTT
cdr3_aa: CASSPGQQNTEAFF

clone_size: few
d_call: -
j_call: TRBJ1-5
v_call: TRBV30
cdr3_nt: TGTGCCTGGAGTTCTCGGCGGAAGGGGAGCAATCAGCCCCAGCATTTT
cdr3_aa: CAWSSRRKGSNQPQHF

clone_size: -
d_call: -
j_call: TRBJ2-1
v_call: TRBV20-1
cdr3_nt: TGTGCCGGGAGCTCCTACAATGAGCAGTTCTTC
cdr3_aa: CAGSSYNEQFF

clone_size: -
d_call: -
j_call: TRBJ2-2
v_call: TRBV29-1
cdr3_nt: TGCAGCGTTGTAGGTCCTAGTTCGAACACCGGGGAGCTGTTTTTT
cdr3_aa: CSVVGPSSNTGELFF

clone_size: -
d_call: TRBD2
j_call: TRBJ2-1
v_call: TRBV28
cdr3_nt: TGTGCCAGCAGTGTCCCGTCTAGCGGGCGGCATGAGCAGTTCTTC
cdr3_aa: CASSVPSSGRHEQFF

clone_size: few
d_call: TRBD1
j_call: TRBJ1-1
v_call: TRBV19
cdr3_nt: TGTGCCAGTAAGCAGGGGGCGGTTCAGGGCACTGAAGCTTTCTTT
cdr3_aa: CASKQGAVQGTEAFF

clone_size: -
d_call: TRBD2
j_call: TRBJ2-5
v_call: TRBV7-2
cdr3_nt: TGTGCCAGCAGCCCCGACGGGCGGGGGGGCGGTTTAGAGACCCAGTACTTC
cdr3_aa: CASSPDGRGGGLETQYF

clone_size: few
d_call: -
j_call: TRBJ2-5
v_call: TRBV7-9
cdr3_nt: TGTGCCAGCAGCTTCACAGAGACCCAGTACTTC
cdr3_aa: CASSFTETQYF

clone_size: -
d_call: TRBD1
j_call: TRBJ2-7
v_call: TRBV5-1
cdr3_nt: TGCGCCAGCAGCTTGGAAGGGGGCCCCTCTTACGAGCAGTACTTC
cdr3_aa: CASSLEGGPSYEQYF

clone_size: -
d_call: -
j_call: TRBJ2-5
v_call: TRBV9
cdr3_nt: TGTGCCAGCAGCGTAGCGGGGGTGGCGGCCCAAGAGACCCAGTACTTC
cdr3_aa: CASSVAGVAAQETQYF

clone_size: -
d_call: TRBD1
j_call: TRBJ1-3
v_call: TRBV13
cdr3_nt: TGTGCCAGCAGCTACAGGGGGCTACGAAACACCATATATTTT
cdr3_aa: CASSYRGLRNTIYF

clone_size: many
d_call: TRBD2
j_call: TRBJ2-1
v_call: TRBV13
cdr3_nt: TGTGCCAGCAGCGCCCTTAGCGGGGGGCACAATGAGCAGTTCTTC
cdr3_aa: CASSALSGGHNEQFF

clone_size: many
d_call: -
j_call: TRBJ1-5
v_call: TRBV19
cdr3_nt: TGTGCCAGTAGTATTGGAGAAGAAGGACCGCGGGGGAATCAGCCCCAGCATTTT
cdr3_aa: CASSIGEEGPRGNQPQHF

clone_size: -
d_call: TRBD1
j_call: TRBJ1-1
v_call: TRBV29-1
cdr3_nt: TGCAGCGTTGAAAGGGGGCTTACTGAAGCTTTCTTT
cdr3_aa: CSVERGLTEAFF

clone_size: -
d_call: -
j_call: TRBJ1-3
v_call: TRBV5-1
cdr3_nt: TGCGCCAGCAGCTTGGTGCAGGGTACTGGAAACACCATATATTTT
cdr3_aa: CASSLVQGTGNTIYF

clone_size: few
d_call: -
j_call: TRBJ2-1
v_call: TRBV6-1
cdr3_nt: TGTGCCAGCAGAGGGTCTCCCCTATACAATGAGCAGTTCTTC
cdr3_aa: CASRGSPLYNEQFF